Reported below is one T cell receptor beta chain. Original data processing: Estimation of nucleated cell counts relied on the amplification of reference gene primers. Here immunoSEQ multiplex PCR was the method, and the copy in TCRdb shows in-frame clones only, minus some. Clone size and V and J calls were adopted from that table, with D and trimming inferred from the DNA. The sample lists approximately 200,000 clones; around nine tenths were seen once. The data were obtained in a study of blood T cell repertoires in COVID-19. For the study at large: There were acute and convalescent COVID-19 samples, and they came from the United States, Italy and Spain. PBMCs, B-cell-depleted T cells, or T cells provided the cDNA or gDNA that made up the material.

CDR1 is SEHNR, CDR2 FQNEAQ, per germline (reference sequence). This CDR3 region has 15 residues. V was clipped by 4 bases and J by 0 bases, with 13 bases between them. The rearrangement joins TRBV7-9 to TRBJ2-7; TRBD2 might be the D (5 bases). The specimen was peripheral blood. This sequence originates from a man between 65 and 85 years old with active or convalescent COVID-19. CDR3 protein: CASSWGGGSSYEQYF. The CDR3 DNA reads TGTGCCAGCAGCTGGGGTGGCGGGTCCTCCTACGAGCAGTACTTC.